These T cell receptor beta chains were read from a single sample in a study of sequential checkpoint blockade in melanoma. Sequencing used immunoSEQ multiplex PCR; TCRdb keeps in-frame clones, though not all of them. The table records 2,000 to 2,500 clones, approximately 17% of them present only once. This material consisted of tumor tissue (inferred from file names), taken from a patient given nivolumab and ipilimumab in sequence. These receptors all stem from a human donor with melanoma. The CDR3 runs from the conserved cysteine through the conserved F or W. A D gene is named only where the DNA matches it firmly. Part of the rows lack a size; the others show once, few, many or a class for expanded clones.

DNA,CDR3,D,size,V,J
TGTGCCAGCAGCCAAGCCCGCGGGAGGGGAGACTCTGGAAACACCATATATTTT,CASSQARGRGDSGNTIYF,.,.,TRBV14,TRBJ1-3
TGCGCCAGCAGCCCCCCGACTGACAGGGACACAGATACGCAGTATTTT,CASSPPTDRDTDTQYF,TRBD1,.,TRBV5-1,TRBJ2-3
TGTGCCAGCAGTTACGACAGGGCTCAATCTGGAAACACCATATATTTT,CASSYDRAQSGNTIYF,TRBD1,few,TRBV6-8,TRBJ1-3
TGTGCCAGCAGGGGGACAAAAACCGGTGTCATAACGCAGTATTTT,CASRGTKTGVITQYF,.,few,TRBV28,TRBJ2-3
TGCAGCGTGAAAGTAGCGGGAGAGGCCAACATTCAGTACTTC,CSVKVAGEANIQYF,TRBD2,medium-sized,TRBV29-1,TRBJ2-4
TGTGCCAGTATGGGCGGGAGACACGAGCAGTACTTC,CASMGGRHEQYF,TRBD2,few,TRBV19,TRBJ2-7
TGTGCCAGCAGCTTAGAGGGGAGCAATCAGCCCCAGCATTTT,CASSLEGSNQPQHF,.,many,TRBV11-3,TRBJ1-5
TGCAGCGTGATGACGGCTAATTCCTACGAGCAGTACTTC,CSVMTANSYEQYF,.,once,TRBV29-1,TRBJ2-7
TGTGCCAGCAGCTTAGTAGCGGGGGGCCTCTACGAGCAGTACTTC,CASSLVAGGLYEQYF,TRBD2,hyperexpanded,TRBV11-3,TRBJ2-7
TGTGCCAGTAGTATCCCTGTAGGGACAGGGGCCTACGAGCAGTACTTC,CASSIPVGTGAYEQYF,TRBD1,.,TRBV19,TRBJ2-7
TGTGCCAGCAGCTTAAGGGGACCCCTGGGCGAGCAGTACTTC,CASSLRGPLGEQYF,.,medium-sized,TRBV11-3,TRBJ2-7
TGTGCCAGCAGTACAATGGGACAGGGACCCTCTGGAAACACCATATATTTT,CASSTMGQGPSGNTIYF,TRBD1,many,TRBV6-8,TRBJ1-3
TGTGCCAGCAGACGGACAGTCTCGGAACCCTATGGCTACACCTTC,CASRRTVSEPYGYTF,.,medium-sized,TRBV11-3,TRBJ1-2